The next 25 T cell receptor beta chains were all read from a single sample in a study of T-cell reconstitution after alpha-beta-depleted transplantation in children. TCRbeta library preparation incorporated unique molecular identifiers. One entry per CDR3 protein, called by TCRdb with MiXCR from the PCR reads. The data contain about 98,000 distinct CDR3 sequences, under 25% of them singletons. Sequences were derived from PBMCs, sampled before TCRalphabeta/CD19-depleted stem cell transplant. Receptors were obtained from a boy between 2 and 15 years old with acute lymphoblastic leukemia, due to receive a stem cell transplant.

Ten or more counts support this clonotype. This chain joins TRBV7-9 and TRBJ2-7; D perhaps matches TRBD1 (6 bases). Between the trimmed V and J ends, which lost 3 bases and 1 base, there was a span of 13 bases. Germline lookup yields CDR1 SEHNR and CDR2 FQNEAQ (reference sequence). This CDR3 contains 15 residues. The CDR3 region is CASSLGTGSSYEQYF. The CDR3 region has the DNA TGTGCCAGCAGCTTGGGAACAGGGAGTTCCTACGAGCAGTACTTC.

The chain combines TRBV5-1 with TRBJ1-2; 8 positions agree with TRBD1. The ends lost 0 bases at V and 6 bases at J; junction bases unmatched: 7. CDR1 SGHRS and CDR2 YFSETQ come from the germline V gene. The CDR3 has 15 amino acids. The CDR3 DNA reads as TGCGCCAGCAGCTTGGAACCAGGGGGCGGAAATGGCTACACCTTC. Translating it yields CASSLEPGGGNGYTF.

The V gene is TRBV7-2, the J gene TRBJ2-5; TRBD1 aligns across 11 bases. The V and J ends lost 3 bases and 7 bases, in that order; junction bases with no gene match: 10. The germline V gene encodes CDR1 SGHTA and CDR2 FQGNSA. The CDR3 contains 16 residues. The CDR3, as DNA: TGTGCCAGCAGCTTGCCCGGACAGGGGGCCAGTGGGACCCAGTACTTC. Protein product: CASSLPGQGASGTQYF.

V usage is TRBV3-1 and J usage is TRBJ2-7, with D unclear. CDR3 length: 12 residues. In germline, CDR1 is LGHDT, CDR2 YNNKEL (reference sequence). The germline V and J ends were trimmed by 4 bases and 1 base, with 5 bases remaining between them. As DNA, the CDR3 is TGTGCCAGCAGCCTAGTATCCTACGAGCAGTACTTC. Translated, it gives CASSLVSYEQYF.

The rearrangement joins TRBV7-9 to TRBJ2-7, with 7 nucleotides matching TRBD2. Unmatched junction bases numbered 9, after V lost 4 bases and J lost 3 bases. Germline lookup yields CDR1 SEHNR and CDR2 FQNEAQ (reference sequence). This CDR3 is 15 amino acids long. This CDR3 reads CASSSAGSENYEQYF. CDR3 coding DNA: TGTGCCAGCAGCTCAGCGGGGTCGGAGAACTACGAGCAGTACTTC. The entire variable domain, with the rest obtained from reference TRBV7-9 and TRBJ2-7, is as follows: DTGVSQNPRHKITKRGQNVTFRCDPISEHNRLYWYRQTLGQGPEFLTYFQNEAQLEKSRLLSDRFSAERPKGSFSTLEIQRTEQGDSAMYLCASSSAGSENYEQYFGPGTRLTVT.

The chain's CDR3 is CSASRTGWAYEQYF. As DNA, the CDR3 is TGCAGTGCTTCTAGAACAGGGTGGGCCTACGAGCAGTACTTC. The chain uses TRBV20-1 and TRBJ2-7, with TRBD1 as a possible D gene (6 bases). Germline CDR1 reads DFQATT; CDR2 reads SNEGSKA (reference sequence). Trimming cost V 5 bases and J 2 bases, with 16 bases left between them. This CDR3 spans 14 amino acids.

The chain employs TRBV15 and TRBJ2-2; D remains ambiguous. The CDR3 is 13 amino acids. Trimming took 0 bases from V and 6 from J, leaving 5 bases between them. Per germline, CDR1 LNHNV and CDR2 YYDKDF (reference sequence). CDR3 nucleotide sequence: TGTGCCACCAGCAGAGATAGTCCCGGGGAGCTGTTTTTT. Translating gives CATSRDSPGELFF. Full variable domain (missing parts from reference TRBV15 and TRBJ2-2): DAMVIQNPRYQVTQFGKPVTLSCSQTLNHNVMYWYQQKSSQAPKLLFHYYDKDFNNEADTPDNFQSRRPNTSFCFLDIRSPGLGDTAMYLCATSRDSPGELFFGEGSRLTVL.

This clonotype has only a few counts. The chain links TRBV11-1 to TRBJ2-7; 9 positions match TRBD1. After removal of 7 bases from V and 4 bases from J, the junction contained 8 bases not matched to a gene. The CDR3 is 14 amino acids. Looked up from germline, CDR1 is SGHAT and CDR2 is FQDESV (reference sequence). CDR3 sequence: CASTRDRGRYEQYF. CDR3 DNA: TGTGCCAGCACCCGCGACAGGGGGAGGTACGAGCAGTACTTC. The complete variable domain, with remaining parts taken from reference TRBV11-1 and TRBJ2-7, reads EAEVAQSPRYKITEKSQAVAFWCDPISGHATLYWYRQILGQGPELLVQFQDESVVDDSQLPKDRFSAERLKGVDSTLKIQPAELGDSAMYLCASTRDRGRYEQYFGPGTRLTVT.

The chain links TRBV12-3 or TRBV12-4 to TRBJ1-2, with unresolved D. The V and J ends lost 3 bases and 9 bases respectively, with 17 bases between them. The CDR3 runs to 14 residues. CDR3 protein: CASSFHSWRARYTF. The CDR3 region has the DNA TGTGCCAGCAGTTTTCACAGCTGGAGGGCACGCTACACCTTC.

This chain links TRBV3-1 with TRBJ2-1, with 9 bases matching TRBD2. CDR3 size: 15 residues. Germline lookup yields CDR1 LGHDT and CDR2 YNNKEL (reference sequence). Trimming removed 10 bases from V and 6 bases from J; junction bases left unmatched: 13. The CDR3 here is CATRKTSGGVNEQFF. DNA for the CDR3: TGTGCCACCAGGAAGACTAGCGGAGGGGTCAATGAGCAGTTCTTC.

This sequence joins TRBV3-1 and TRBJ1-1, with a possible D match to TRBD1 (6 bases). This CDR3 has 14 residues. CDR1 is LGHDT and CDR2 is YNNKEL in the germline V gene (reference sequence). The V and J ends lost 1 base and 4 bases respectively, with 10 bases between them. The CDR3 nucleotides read TGTGCCAGCAGCCAAGGGGGGGCGGGCACTGAAGCTTTCTTT. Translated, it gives CASSQGGAGTEAFF.

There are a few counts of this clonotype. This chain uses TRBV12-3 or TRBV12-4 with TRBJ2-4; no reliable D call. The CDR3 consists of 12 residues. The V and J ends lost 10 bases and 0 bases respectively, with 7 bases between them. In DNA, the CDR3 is TGTGCCACCCGATTAGCCAAAAACATTCAGTACTTC. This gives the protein CATRLAKNIQYF.

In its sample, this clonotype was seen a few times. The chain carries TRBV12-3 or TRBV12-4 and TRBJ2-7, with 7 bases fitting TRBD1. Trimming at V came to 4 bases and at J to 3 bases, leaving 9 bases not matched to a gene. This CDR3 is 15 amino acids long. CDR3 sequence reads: CASSSRTGSRYEQYF. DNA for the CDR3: TGTGCCAGCAGTTCCAGGACAGGCTCCCGCTACGAGCAGTACTTC.

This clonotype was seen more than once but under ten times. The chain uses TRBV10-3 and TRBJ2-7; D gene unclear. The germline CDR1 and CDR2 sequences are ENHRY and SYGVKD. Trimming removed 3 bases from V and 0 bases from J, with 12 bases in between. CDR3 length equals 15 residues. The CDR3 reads CAISDRSRSSYEQYF. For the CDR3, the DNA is TGTGCCATCAGTGATAGGAGCAGAAGCTCCTACGAGCAGTACTTC.

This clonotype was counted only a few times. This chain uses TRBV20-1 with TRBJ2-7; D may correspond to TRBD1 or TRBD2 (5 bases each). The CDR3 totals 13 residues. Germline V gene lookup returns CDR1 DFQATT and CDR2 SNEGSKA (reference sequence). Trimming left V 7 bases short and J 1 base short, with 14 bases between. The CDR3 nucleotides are TGCAGTGTTAAACCCGAGGGGTCCTACGAGCAGTACTTC. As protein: CSVKPEGSYEQYF.

The CDR3: CSARVPSGGTPGELFF. CDR3 nucleotides: TGCAGTGCTAGAGTCCCTAGCGGAGGGACGCCCGGGGAGCTGTTTTTT. The V and J genes are TRBV20-1 and TRBJ2-2, with 7 bases aligning to TRBD2. Germline values: CDR1 DFQATT, CDR2 SNEGSKA (reference sequence). Trimming at V came to 1 base and at J to 6 bases, leaving 11 bases not matched to a gene. The CDR3 covers 16 residues.

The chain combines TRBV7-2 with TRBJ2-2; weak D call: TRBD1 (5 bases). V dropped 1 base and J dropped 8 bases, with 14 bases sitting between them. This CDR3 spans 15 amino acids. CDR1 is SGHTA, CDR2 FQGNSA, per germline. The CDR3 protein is CASSLDRMMGGELFF. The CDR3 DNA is TGTGCCAGCAGCTTAGACAGGATGATGGGAGGGGAGCTGTTTTTT.

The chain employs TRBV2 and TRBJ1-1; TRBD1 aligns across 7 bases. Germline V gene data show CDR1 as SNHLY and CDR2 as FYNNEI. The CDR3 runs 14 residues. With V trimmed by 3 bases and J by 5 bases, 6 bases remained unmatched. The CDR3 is CASSDRGVGTEAFF. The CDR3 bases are TGTGCCAGCAGTGACAGGGGGGTAGGGACTGAAGCTTTCTTT.

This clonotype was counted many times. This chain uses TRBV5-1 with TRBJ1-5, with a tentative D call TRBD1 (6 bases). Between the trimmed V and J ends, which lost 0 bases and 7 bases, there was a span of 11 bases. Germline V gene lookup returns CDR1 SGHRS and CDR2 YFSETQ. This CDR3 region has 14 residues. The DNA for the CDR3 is TGCGCCAGCAGCTTGGGGGGGGCTGGACAGCCCCAGCATTTT. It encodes CASSLGGAGQPQHF.

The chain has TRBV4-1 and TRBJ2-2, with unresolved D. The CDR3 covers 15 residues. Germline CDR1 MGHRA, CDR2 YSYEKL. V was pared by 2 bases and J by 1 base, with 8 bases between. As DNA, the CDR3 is TGCGCCAGCAGCCAACCCGACCGGAACACCGGGGAGCTGTTTTTT. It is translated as CASSQPDRNTGELFF.

The CDR3: CASSLEDRGVPRQQYF. CDR3 DNA sequence: TGCGCCAGCAGCTTGGAGGACAGGGGGGTACCTCGCCAGCAGTACTTC. The V gene is TRBV5-1, the J gene TRBJ2-7, with 10 nucleotides matching TRBD1. V lost 0 bases, J lost 8 bases, and 11 bases stayed unmatched. Germline V gives CDR1 SGHRS, CDR2 YFSETQ. The CDR3 is 16 amino acids.

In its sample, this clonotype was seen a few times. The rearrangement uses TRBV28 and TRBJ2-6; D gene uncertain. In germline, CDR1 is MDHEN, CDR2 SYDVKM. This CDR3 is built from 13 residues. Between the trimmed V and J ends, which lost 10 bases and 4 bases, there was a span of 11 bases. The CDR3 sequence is CATEKTGANVLTF. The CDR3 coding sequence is TGTGCCACCGAAAAAACAGGGGCCAACGTCCTGACTTTC.

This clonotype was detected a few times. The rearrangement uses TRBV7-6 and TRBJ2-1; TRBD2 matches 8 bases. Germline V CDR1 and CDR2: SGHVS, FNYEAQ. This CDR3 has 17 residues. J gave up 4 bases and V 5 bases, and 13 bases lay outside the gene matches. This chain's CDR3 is CASSPPPGLAGYNEQFF. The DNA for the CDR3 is TGTGCCAGCAGCCCCCCCCCGGGCCTAGCGGGTTACAATGAGCAGTTCTTC.

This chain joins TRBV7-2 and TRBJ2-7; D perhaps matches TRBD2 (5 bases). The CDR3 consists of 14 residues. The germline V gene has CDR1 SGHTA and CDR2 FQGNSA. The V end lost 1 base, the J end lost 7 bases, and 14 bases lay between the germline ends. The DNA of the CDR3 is TGTGCCAGCAGCTTAGAAGAGGGATACTATGAGCAGTACTTC. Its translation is CASSLEEGYYEQYF.

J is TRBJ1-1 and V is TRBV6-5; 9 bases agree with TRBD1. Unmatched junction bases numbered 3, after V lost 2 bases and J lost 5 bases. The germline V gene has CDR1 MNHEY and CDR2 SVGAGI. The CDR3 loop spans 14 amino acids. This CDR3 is CASSYGQGRTEAFF. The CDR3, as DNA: TGTGCCAGCAGTTACGGACAGGGGCGTACTGAAGCTTTCTTT.